These 10 T cell receptor beta chains share one sample of origin, sequenced in a study of shared clonotypes between healthy human individuals. The table came from immunoSEQ multiplex PCR; TCRdb's copy has only in-frame clones and leaves some out. The sample shows more than 400,000 clones, 70% to 80% of them seen only once. The sequenced sample consisted of PBMCs. The receptors were sampled from a woman aged 40-49 years in good health. Some clones in this sample may be carry-over from other donors' samples.

V and J are TRBV20-1 and TRBJ2-7; no firm D call. The V end was cut by 3 bases, the J end by 2 bases, with 5 bases between. The CDR3 is made up of 11 amino acids. Germline CDR1 is DFQATT and CDR2 is SNEGSKA (reference sequence). Written as DNA, the CDR3 is TGCAGTGCTAGCTTCCCCTACGAGCAGTACTTC. This codes for CSASFPYEQYF.

The genes are TRBV9 and TRBJ2-3; the match to TRBD2 covers 12 bases. The CDR3 consists of 15 residues. J was trimmed by 11 bases and V by 3 bases; bases with no gene match: 10. Germline lookup yields CDR1 SGDLS and CDR2 YYNGEE. The CDR3 bases are TGTGCCAGCAGCGCCCCTAGCGGGAGGGCCGGGGAGCAGTATTTT. Translation gives CASSAPSGRAGEQYF.

As concerns this clone: The same CDR3 can be traced to other DNA sequences in this sample. V gene TRBV18 combines with J gene TRBJ2-7; D is unresolved. V lost 0 bases and J 2 bases, leaving 5 bases between the germline ends. Germline V gene lookup returns CDR1 KGHSH and CDR2 LQKENI. CDR3 length: 13 residues. CDR3 nucleotide sequence: TGTGCCAGCTCACCACCTAGTACCTACGAGCAGTACTTC. This sequence encodes CASSPPSTYEQYF. Combining the CDR3 with reference TRBV18 and TRBJ2-7 gives the whole variable domain NAGVMQNPRHLVRRRGQEARLRCSPMKGHSHVYWYRQLPEEGLKFMVYLQKENIIDESGMPKERFSAEFPKEGPSILRIQQVVRGDSAAYFCASSPPSTYEQYFGPGTRLTVT.

This clone was seen once. The chain recombines TRBV11-3 with TRBJ2-5; 8 bases are shared with TRBD1. The J call is uncertain, as TRBJ2-7 better fits the DNA end. CDR3 length equals 14 residues. Germline CDR1 is SGHNT and CDR2 is YENEEA. CDR3 nucleotides: TGTGCCAGCAGCTTAGGACAGGGGACCTACGAGCAGTACTTC. This translates into CASSLGQGTYEQYF.

The genes are TRBV5-1 and TRBJ1-1, with 8 bases lining up with TRBD1. The CDR3 covers 14 residues. After removal of 2 bases from V and 6 bases from J, the junction contained 6 bases not matched to a gene. The germline V gene encodes CDR1 SGHRS and CDR2 YFSETQ. The CDR3 nucleotides are TGCGCCAGCAGCTTACCGGACAGGGTTGCTGAAGCTTTCTTT. Its translation: CASSLPDRVAEAFF.

This clone was detected ten times or more. The chain couples TRBV11-1 to TRBJ1-2; 10 bases are shared with TRBD1. The CDR3 has 15 amino acids. V dropped 5 bases and J dropped 2; count of bases not matched to a gene: 5. CDR1 is SGHAT and CDR2 is FQDESV in the germline V gene (reference sequence). The CDR3 DNA is TGTGCCAGCAGCCCCTGGGACAGGGGAAACTATGGCTACACCTTC. Translated: CASSPWDRGNYGYTF.

This chain uses TRBV9 with TRBJ2-1; 7 nucleotides match TRBD2. The germline gives CDR1 SGDLS, CDR2 YYNGEE. After removal of 1 base from V and 3 bases from J, the junction contained 13 bases not matched to a gene. The CDR3 runs to 18 residues. Here the CDR3 DNA reads TGTGCCAGCAGCGTAACCGCCGGGCTAGCGGATTTCTACAATGAGCAGTTCTTC. It codes for CASSVTAGLADFYNEQFF.

On this clone: This specimen includes other DNA sequences encoding the same CDR3. V is TRBV7-2 and J is TRBJ2-2; 7 positions match TRBD1. This CDR3 comprises 15 residues. V dropped 1 base and J dropped 3; count of bases not matched to a gene: 2. Germline lookup yields CDR1 SGHTA and CDR2 FQGNSA. CDR3 DNA: TGTGCCAGCAGCTTAGGACAGGGTTACACCGGGGAGCTGTTTTTT. Translating gives CASSLGQGYTGELFF. The full variable domain, with the rest looked up from reference TRBV7-2 and TRBJ2-2, is GAGVSQSPSNKVTEKGKDVELRCDPISGHTALYWYRQSLGQGLEFLIYFQGNSAPDKSGLPSDRFSAERTGGSVSTLTIQRTQQEDSAVYLCASSLGQGYTGELFFGEGSRLTVL.

This chain joins TRBV9 and TRBJ1-2; 8 bases agree with TRBD1. The ends lost 0 bases at V and 4 bases at J; junction bases unmatched: 8. The germline V gene encodes CDR1 SGDLS and CDR2 YYNGEE. The CDR3 covers 16 residues. The CDR3 region is CASSVGRTRGPYGYTF. DNA for the CDR3: TGTGCCAGCAGCGTAGGTCGGACCAGGGGGCCCTATGGCTACACCTTC.

The genes are TRBV27 and TRBJ2-5; D is ambiguous. The ends were cut back, 3 bases at V and 5 bases at J, with 13 bases in the middle. Germline CDR1 reads MNHEY; CDR2 reads SMNVEV (reference sequence). The CDR3 consists of 14 residues. The CDR3 region has the DNA TGTGCCAGCAGTTTCAGCGAAGGAGAGGAGACCCAGTACTTC. Amino acid sequence: CASSFSEGEETQYF.